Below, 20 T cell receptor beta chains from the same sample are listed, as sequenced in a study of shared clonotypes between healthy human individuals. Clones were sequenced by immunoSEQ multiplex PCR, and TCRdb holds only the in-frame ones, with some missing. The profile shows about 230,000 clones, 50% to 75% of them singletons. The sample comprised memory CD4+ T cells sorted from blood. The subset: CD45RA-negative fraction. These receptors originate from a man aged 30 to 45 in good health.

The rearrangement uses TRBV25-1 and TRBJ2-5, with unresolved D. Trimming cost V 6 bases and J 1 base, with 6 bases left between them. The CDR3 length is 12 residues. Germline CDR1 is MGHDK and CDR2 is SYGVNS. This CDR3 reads CASRRTQETQYF. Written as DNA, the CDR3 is TGTGCCAGCAGGAGGACCCAAGAGACCCAGTACTTC.

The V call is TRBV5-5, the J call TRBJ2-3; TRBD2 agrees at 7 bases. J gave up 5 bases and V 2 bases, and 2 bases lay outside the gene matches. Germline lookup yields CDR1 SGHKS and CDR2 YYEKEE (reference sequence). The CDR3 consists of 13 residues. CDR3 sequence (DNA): TGTGCCAGCAGCTTCAGGGAGGGAGATACGCAGTATTTT. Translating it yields CASSFREGDTQYF.

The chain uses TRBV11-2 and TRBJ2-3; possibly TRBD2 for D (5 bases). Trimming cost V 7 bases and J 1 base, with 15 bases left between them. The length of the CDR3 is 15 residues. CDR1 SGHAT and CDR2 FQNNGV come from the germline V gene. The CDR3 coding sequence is TGTGCCAGCAATCGAGCGGCTACAGGCACAGATACGCAGTATTTT. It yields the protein CASNRAATGTDTQYF.

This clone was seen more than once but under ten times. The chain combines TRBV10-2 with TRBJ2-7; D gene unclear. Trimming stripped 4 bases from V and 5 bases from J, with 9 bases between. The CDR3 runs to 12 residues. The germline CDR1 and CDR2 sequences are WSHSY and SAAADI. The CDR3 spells CASSAPADEQYF. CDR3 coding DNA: TGCGCCAGCAGTGCCCCCGCTGACGAGCAGTACTTC.

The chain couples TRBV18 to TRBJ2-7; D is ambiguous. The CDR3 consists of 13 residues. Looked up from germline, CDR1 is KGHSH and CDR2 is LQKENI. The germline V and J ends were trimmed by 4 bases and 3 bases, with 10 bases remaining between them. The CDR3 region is CASSRTEIYEQYF. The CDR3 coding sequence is TGTGCCAGCTCACGGACCGAAATCTACGAGCAGTACTTC.

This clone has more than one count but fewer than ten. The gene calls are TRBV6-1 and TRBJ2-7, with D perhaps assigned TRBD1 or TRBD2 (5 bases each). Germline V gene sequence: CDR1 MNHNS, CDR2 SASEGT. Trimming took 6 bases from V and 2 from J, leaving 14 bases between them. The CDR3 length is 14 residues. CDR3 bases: TGTGCCAGCAGGCGGGCAGGGCTGGCCTACGAGCAGTACTTC. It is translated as CASRRAGLAYEQYF.

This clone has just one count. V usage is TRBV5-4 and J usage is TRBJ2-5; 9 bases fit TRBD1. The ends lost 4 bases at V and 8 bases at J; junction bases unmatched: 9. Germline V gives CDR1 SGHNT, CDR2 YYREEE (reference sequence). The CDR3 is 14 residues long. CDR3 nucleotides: TGTGCCAGCAGCCCTCCGGGACAGGGTAAAACCCAGTACTTC. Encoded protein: CASSPPGQGKTQYF.

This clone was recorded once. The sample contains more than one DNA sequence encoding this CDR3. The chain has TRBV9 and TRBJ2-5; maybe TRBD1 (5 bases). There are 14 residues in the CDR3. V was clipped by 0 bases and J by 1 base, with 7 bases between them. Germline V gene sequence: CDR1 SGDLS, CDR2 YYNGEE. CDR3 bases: TGTGCCAGCAGCGTAGAGCAGGGCCAAGAGACCCAGTACTTC. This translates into CASSVEQGQETQYF.

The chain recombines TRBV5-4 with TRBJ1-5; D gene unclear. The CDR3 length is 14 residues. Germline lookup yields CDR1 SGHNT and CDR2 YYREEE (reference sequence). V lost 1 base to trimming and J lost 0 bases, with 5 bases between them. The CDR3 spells CASSLRYSNQPQHF. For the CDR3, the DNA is TGTGCCAGCAGCTTGCGGTATAGCAATCAGCCCCAGCATTTT.

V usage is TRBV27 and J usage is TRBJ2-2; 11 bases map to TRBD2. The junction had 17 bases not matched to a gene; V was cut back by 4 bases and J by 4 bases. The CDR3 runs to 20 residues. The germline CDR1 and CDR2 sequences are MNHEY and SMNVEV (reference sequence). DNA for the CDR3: TGTGCCAGCAGTTCACGACTAGCGGGATACCAAATGAGATTCACCGGGGAGCTGTTTTTT. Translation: CASSSRLAGYQMRFTGELFF.

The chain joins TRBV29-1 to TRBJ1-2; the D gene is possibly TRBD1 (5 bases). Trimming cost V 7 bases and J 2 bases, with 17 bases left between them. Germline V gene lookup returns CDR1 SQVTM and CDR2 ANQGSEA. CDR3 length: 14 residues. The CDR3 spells CSAVPTGVNYGYTF. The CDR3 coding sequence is TGCAGCGCAGTCCCCACGGGGGTGAACTATGGCTACACCTTC.

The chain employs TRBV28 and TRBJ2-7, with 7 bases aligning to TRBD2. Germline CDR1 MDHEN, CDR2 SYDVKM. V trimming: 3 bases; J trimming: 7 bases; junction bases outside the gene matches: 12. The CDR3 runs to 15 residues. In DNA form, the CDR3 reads TGTGCCAGCAGTTTGCCTGCGGGAGAATCTGGTGAGCAGTACTTC. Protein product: CASSLPAGESGEQYF.

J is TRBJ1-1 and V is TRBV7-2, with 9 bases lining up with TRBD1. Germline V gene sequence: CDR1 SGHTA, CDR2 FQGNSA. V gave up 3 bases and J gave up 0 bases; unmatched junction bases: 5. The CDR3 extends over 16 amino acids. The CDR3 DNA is TGTGCCAGCAGCTTCGGGACAGGGATATTGAACACTGAAGCTTTCTTT. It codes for CASSFGTGILNTEAFF.

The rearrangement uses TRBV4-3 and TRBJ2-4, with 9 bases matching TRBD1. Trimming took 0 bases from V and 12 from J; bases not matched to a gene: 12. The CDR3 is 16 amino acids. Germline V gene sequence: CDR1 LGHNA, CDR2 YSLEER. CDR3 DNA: TGCGCCAGCAGCCAAGATTTCCGGACAGGGGAGTACGGTCAGTACTTC. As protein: CASSQDFRTGEYGQYF.

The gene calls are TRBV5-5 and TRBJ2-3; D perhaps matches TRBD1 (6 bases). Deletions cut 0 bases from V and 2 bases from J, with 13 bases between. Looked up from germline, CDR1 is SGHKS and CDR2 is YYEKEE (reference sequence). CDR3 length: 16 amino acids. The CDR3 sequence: CASSLGGTSFTDTQYF. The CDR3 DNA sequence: TGTGCCAGCAGCTTGGGGGGGACAAGTTTCACAGATACGCAGTATTTT.

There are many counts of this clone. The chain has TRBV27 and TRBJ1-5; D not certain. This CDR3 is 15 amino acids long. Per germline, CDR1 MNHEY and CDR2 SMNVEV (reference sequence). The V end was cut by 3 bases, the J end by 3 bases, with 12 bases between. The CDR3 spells CASSFDGRPNQPQHF. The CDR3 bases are TGTGCCAGCAGTTTTGACGGACGGCCCAATCAGCCCCAGCATTTT.

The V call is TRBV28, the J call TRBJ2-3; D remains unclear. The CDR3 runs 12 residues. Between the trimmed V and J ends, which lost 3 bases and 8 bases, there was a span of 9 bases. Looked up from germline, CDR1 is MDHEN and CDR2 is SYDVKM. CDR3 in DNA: TGTGCCAGCAGTTTGGCCCGAGGTACGCAGTATTTT. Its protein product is CASSLARGTQYF.

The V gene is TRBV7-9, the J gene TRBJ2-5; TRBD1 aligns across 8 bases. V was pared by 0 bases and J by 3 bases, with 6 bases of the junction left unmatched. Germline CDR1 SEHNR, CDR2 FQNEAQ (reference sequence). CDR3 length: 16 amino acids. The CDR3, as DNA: TGTGCCAGCAGCTTAGCCAGGGGGCCGAAAGAAGAGACCCAGTACTTC. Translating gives CASSLARGPKEETQYF.

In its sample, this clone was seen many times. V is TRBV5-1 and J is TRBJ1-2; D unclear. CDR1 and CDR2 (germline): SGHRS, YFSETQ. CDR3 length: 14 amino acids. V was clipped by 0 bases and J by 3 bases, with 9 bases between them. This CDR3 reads CASSLAGSDYGYTF. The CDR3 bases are TGCGCCAGCAGCTTGGCGGGGAGCGACTATGGCTACACCTTC.

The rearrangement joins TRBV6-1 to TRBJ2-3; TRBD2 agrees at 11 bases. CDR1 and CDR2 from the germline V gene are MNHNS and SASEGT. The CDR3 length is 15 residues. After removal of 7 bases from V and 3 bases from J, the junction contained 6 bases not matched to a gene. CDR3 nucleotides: TGTGCCAGCATTTATAGCGGGAGGGGGACAGATACGCAGTATTTT. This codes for CASIYSGRGTDTQYF.